The 2 T cell receptor beta chains reported below all come from one sample, sequenced in a study of cytomegalovirus exposure and HLA in healthy donors. Here immunoSEQ multiplex PCR was the method, and the copy in TCRdb shows in-frame clones only, minus some. The sample gives tens of thousands of clones, under 95% of which show up once; approximately 3.8% is in the top ten. The sequenced sample was PBMCs. These receptors originate from a woman in her 30s in good health and CMV-seronegative.

This clone was recorded once. The rearrangement joins TRBV19 to TRBJ2-5; TRBD2 matches 7 bases. The CDR3 is 12 amino acids. Losses at the gene ends were 8 bases for V and 3 bases for J; bases not matched to a gene: 3. CDR1 LNHDA and CDR2 SQIVND come from the germline V gene (reference sequence). CDR3 in DNA: TGTGCCAGTCGGGGGGAGAAAGAGACCCAGTACTTC. This sequence encodes CASRGEKETQYF.

The chain couples TRBV7-6 to TRBJ2-1, with 7 bases lining up with TRBD2. Per germline, CDR1 SGHVS and CDR2 FNYEAQ. This CDR3 contains 15 residues. J gave up 4 bases and V 1 base, and 4 bases lay outside the gene matches. Written as DNA, the CDR3 is TGTGCCAGCAGCTTAGTGGAGGGACTATACAATGAGCAGTTCTTC. This translates into CASSLVEGLYNEQFF.